These 20 T cell receptor beta chains originate from one sample sequenced in a study of T cell changes during pregnancy in multiple sclerosis. Measured with immunoSEQ multiplex PCR; TCRdb has only the in-frame clones, and not every one. This sample has 25,000 to 30,000 clones, with more than 70% found just once. The sample consisted of CD8+ T cells from peripheral blood mononuclear cells, taken after pregnancy. These receptors came from a female donor with multiple sclerosis, enrolled in a pregnancy study.

The CDR3 reads CASSKASEGGSGNEQFF. CDR3 in DNA: TGTGCCAGTAGTAAGGCGAGCGAGGGTGGGTCGGGCAATGAGCAGTTCTTC. This chain links TRBV19 with TRBJ2-1; D might be TRBD2 (5 bases). CDR1 LNHDA and CDR2 SQIVND come from the germline V gene (reference sequence). This CDR3 comprises 17 residues. V lost 4 bases to trimming and J lost 6 bases, with 22 bases between them.

The rearrangement links TRBV29-1 to TRBJ1-1; TRBD1 is a possible D gene (5 bases). CDR1 is SQVTM and CDR2 is ANQGSEA in the germline V gene. The CDR3 is 13 residues long. V was pared by 3 bases and J by 4 bases, with 12 bases between. In DNA form, the CDR3 reads TGCAGCGTTGATTTAGGGGTAGTCACTGAAGCTTTCTTT. Amino acids: CSVDLGVVTEAFF.

The chain links TRBV29-1 to TRBJ1-1; D remains ambiguous. Germline CDR1 and CDR2: SQVTM and ANQGSEA. V was cut by 7 bases and J by 7 bases, with 16 bases left in between. The CDR3 is 12 amino acids. CDR3 in DNA: TGCAGCGCAGGCCGGCTCGAAGTTGAAGCTTTCTTT. Amino acid sequence: CSAGRLEVEAFF.

CDR3 sequence (DNA): TGTGCCAGCAGCGTAGGAGTAGCCCTTTGGAGCTACACCTTC. Protein sequence: CASSVGVALWSYTF. This chain uses TRBV9 with TRBJ1-2; no firm D call. Trimming removed 0 bases at V and 9 bases at J, with 15 bases between. CDR3 length: 14 residues. The germline V gene encodes CDR1 SGDLS and CDR2 YYNGEE.

V gene TRBV7-9 combines with J gene TRBJ1-2; D gene unclear. In germline, CDR1 is SEHNR, CDR2 FQNEAQ (reference sequence). V was trimmed by 3 bases and J by 0 bases, leaving 8 bases between them. The CDR3 consists of 14 residues. The CDR3 loop reads CASSFSGTNYGYTF. The CDR3 DNA reads TGTGCCAGCAGCTTTAGCGGGACTAACTATGGCTACACCTTC.

The genes are TRBV7-9 and TRBJ1-1; D is unresolved. The CDR3 is 13 amino acids. Germline-derived CDR1 and CDR2 are SEHNR and FQNEAQ (reference sequence). The V end lost 5 bases, the J end lost 6 bases, and 13 bases lay between the germline ends. The CDR3 is CASSGLEEAEAFF. CDR3 DNA sequence: TGTGCCAGCAGCGGCCTCGAGGAGGCTGAAGCTTTCTTT.

The gene calls are TRBV6-1 and TRBJ1-2, with a weak D call TRBD1 (6 bases). Between the trimmed V and J ends, which lost 8 bases and 6 bases, there was a span of 19 bases. The CDR3 consists of 14 residues. Germline CDR1 MNHNS, CDR2 SASEGT. The chain's CDR3 is CASGLTGYGHGYTF. In DNA, the CDR3 is TGTGCCAGCGGTCTAACAGGGTACGGTCATGGCTACACCTTC.

The CDR3, as DNA: TGTGCCAGCAGCCCGGACAGGGACACTGAAGCTTTCTTT. This gives the protein CASSPDRDTEAFF. This chain uses TRBV5-4 with TRBJ1-1; 8 bases are a match to TRBD1. CDR3 length equals 13 residues. After removal of 4 bases from V and 3 bases from J, the junction contained 2 bases not matched to a gene. Germline V gene lookup returns CDR1 SGHNT and CDR2 YYREEE (reference sequence).

The chain couples TRBV30 to TRBJ2-1, with 8 bases aligning to TRBD1. Germline CDR1 is GTSNPN and CDR2 is SVGIG (reference sequence). V was pared by 2 bases and J by 1 base, with 4 bases of the junction left unmatched. The CDR3 consists of 15 residues. CDR3 sequence: CAWSRQGRSYNEQFF. The CDR3, as DNA: TGTGCCTGGAGTCGACAGGGGAGGTCCTACAATGAGCAGTTCTTC.

The chain employs TRBV5-6 and TRBJ2-5; 7 bases line up with TRBD1. Germline V gene data show CDR1 as SGHDT and CDR2 as YYEEEE. The CDR3 extends over 15 amino acids. The V segment lost 0 bases and the J segment 2 bases; nucleotides outside the gene matches: 4. The CDR3 loop reads CASSLETGNQETQYF. The CDR3 region has the DNA TGTGCCAGCAGCTTGGAGACAGGGAATCAAGAGACCCAGTACTTC.

In this sample, this clone turned up once. This rearrangement joins TRBV6-5 to TRBJ1-2; unclear D gene. CDR3 length: 14 amino acids. Trimming removed 0 bases from V and 11 bases from J, with 16 bases in between. Germline V gene data show CDR1 as MNHEY and CDR2 as SVGAGI. Written as DNA, the CDR3 is TGTGCCAGCAGTTACTCGATGAACGGGGTTTCGTACACCTTC. This encodes CASSYSMNGVSYTF.

The chain combines TRBV7-3 with TRBJ2-3, with D possibly being TRBD2 (6 bases). The V gene lost 2 bases and the J gene lost 3 bases, with 12 bases spanning the gap. The CDR3 length is 15 residues. CDR1 and CDR2 (germline): SGHTA, FQGTGA. The CDR3 loop is CASSLGRGATDTQYF. The CDR3, as DNA: TGTGCCAGCAGCTTAGGGCGGGGTGCAACAGATACGCAGTATTTT. The entire variable domain, with the rest obtained from reference TRBV7-3 and TRBJ2-3, is as follows: GAGVSQTPSNKVTEKGKYVELRCDPISGHTALYWYRQSLGQGPEFLIYFQGTGAADDSGLPNDRFFAVRPEGSVSTLKIQRTERGDSAVYLCASSLGRGATDTQYFGPGTRLTVL.

The chain employs TRBV5-1 and TRBJ2-1, with 14 positions matching TRBD2. V dropped 0 bases and J dropped 9; count of bases not matched to a gene: 5. Germline V gene data show CDR1 as SGHRS and CDR2 as YFSETQ. This CDR3 contains 16 residues. The DNA of the CDR3 is TGCGCCAGCAGCTTGGGCCTGGGACTAGCGGGGGCTGAGCAGTTCTTC. Translating gives CASSLGLGLAGAEQFF.

V gene TRBV6-1 combines with J gene TRBJ2-2, with D tentatively TRBD1 (6 bases). CDR1 MNHNS and CDR2 SASEGT come from the germline V gene. The ends were cut back, 1 base at V and 4 bases at J, with 10 bases in the middle. This CDR3 comprises 15 residues. CDR3 in amino acids: CASSEGTAFTGELFF. CDR3 bases: TGTGCCAGCAGTGAAGGGACAGCTTTCACCGGGGAGCTGTTTTTT.

The rearrangement uses TRBV4-1 and TRBJ1-5; a weak D match, TRBD1 (5 bases). The germline CDR1 and CDR2 sequences are MGHRA and YSYEKL. V dropped 0 bases and J dropped 6 bases, with 9 bases sitting between them. The CDR3 consists of 14 residues. The CDR3 DNA sequence: TGCGCCAGCAGCCAAGATTGGGGCGTTCAGCCCCAGCATTTT. Translation: CASSQDWGVQPQHF.

This chain joins TRBV28 and TRBJ2-1, with 7 bases identical to TRBD2. Germline CDR1 MDHEN, CDR2 SYDVKM. The V gene end was trimmed by 2 bases and the J gene end by 4 bases; junction bases not matched to a gene: 2. The CDR3 is 14 residues long. The CDR3 DNA reads TGTGCCAGCAGTTTAGGGGGACTATACAATGAGCAGTTCTTC. Its translation is CASSLGGLYNEQFF.

The chain recombines TRBV9 with TRBJ1-4, with TRBD1 matching over 8 bases. From germline, CDR1 is SGDLS and CDR2 YYNGEE. The CDR3 has 15 amino acids. V lost 2 bases, J lost 0 bases, and 0 bases stayed unmatched. The DNA for the CDR3 is TGTGCCAGCAGCGTGACAGGGGCAACTAATGAAAAACTGTTTTTT. Translation: CASSVTGATNEKLFF.

This chain connects TRBV5-5 to TRBJ2-1, with 14 bases lining up with TRBD2. V lost 2 bases and J lost 8; bases outside the gene matches: 6. This CDR3 is built from 16 residues. From germline, CDR1 is SGHKS and CDR2 YYEKEE (reference sequence). The CDR3 is CASSLIGLAGGYEQFF. The CDR3 DNA is TGTGCCAGCAGCTTAATCGGACTAGCGGGGGGTTATGAGCAGTTCTTC.

The V and J genes are TRBV27 and TRBJ1-5, with TRBD1 as a possible D gene (5 bases). The CDR3 runs 15 residues. V was cut by 2 bases and J by 4 bases, with 12 bases left in between. Per germline, CDR1 MNHEY and CDR2 SMNVEV (reference sequence). CDR3: CASSLTQGSNQPQHF. Here the CDR3 DNA reads TGTGCCAGCAGTTTAACCCAGGGATCAAATCAGCCCCAGCATTTT.

The rearrangement joins TRBV6-5 to TRBJ1-2; 9 nucleotides line up with TRBD1. Germline-derived CDR1 and CDR2 are MNHEY and SVGAGI. The CDR3 has 16 residues. Trimming took 4 bases from V and 0 from J; bases not matched to a gene: 6. This chain's CDR3 is CASSSLRQGANYGYTF. The CDR3 DNA sequence: TGTGCCAGCAGTTCCCTCCGACAGGGGGCTAACTATGGCTACACCTTC.